The rows below give T cell receptor beta chains drawn from one sample of a study of identifying expanded T cells in peripheral blood. Sequenced by immunoSEQ multiplex PCR; TCRdb stores in-frame clones only, minus some. The top ten clones hold about 3.9% of a sample with more than 75,000 clones, 88% of them seen once. The sample comprised blood. The receptors stem from a person aged 18 to 69 in good health. Each CDR3 is given with its conserved first and last residue. A D gene is named only where the DNA matches it firmly.

D gene: TRBD2; V gene: TRBV2; CDR3 protein: CASTTSGKVNEQFF
D gene: TRBD2; V gene: TRBV7-9; CDR3 protein: CASRETSGSTDTQYF
D gene: TRBD1; V gene: TRBV29-1; CDR3 protein: CSVESGQGSSYEQYF
D gene: .; V gene: TRBV5-1; CDR3 protein: CASSLDRPRSNEQFF
D gene: TRBD1; V gene: TRBV7-9; CDR3 protein: CASSLADRGQYEQYF
D gene: .; V gene: TRBV4-1; CDR3 protein: CASSQDPGSGPGELFF
D gene: .; V gene: TRBV7-2; CDR3 protein: CASSFGGLYGYTF
D gene: TRBD2; V gene: TRBV6-5; CDR3 protein: CASSYAGEGSNEQFF
D gene: .; V gene: TRBV6-5; CDR3 protein: CASSEAEQAEAFF
D gene: .; V gene: TRBV19; CDR3 protein: CASSIGLNEETQYF
D gene: .; V gene: TRBV6-6; CDR3 protein: CASSYDHLQYF
D gene: TRBD2; V gene: TRBV5-4; CDR3 protein: CASSQDGLAGKETQYF
D gene: TRBD1; V gene: TRBV7-6; CDR3 protein: CASREVLQGTNTEAFF
D gene: TRBD1; V gene: TRBV10-3; CDR3 protein: CAIRRGPGELFF
D gene: .; V gene: TRBV2; CDR3 protein: CASSGLRIDTQYF
D gene: TRBD2; V gene: TRBV7-2; CDR3 protein: CASSLPSGGGETQYF
D gene: TRBD1; V gene: TRBV5-1; CDR3 protein: CASSSWTGQPQHF
D gene: .; V gene: TRBV2; CDR3 protein: CASSALAGNTEAFF
D gene: .; V gene: TRBV10-3; CDR3 protein: CAISASSGFSTDTQYF
D gene: .; V gene: TRBV7-3; CDR3 protein: CASSSAGGKETQYF
D gene: .; V gene: TRBV6-1; CDR3 protein: CAAPRGGSYEQYF
D gene: .; V gene: TRBV5-1; CDR3 protein: CASSPGSFTDTQYF
D gene: .; V gene: TRBV6-4; CDR3 protein: CASSARGGSTEAFF
D gene: TRBD1; V gene: TRBV7-2; CDR3 protein: CASSPGQPSGYTF
D gene: .; V gene: TRBV23-1; CDR3 protein: CASRGGTEIYEQYF
D gene: .; V gene: TRBV5-6; CDR3 protein: CASSTPGISPLHF
D gene: TRBD2; V gene: TRBV27; CDR3 protein: CASGPLAGGTDTQYF
D gene: .; V gene: TRBV11-2; CDR3 protein: CASSWEGLNTEAFF
D gene: .; V gene: TRBV5-4; CDR3 protein: CASSLLGAAGNTIYF
D gene: .; V gene: TRBV7-3; CDR3 protein: CASSFHALSEQYF
D gene: .; V gene: TRBV27; CDR3 protein: CASSFYGQQYF
D gene: .; V gene: TRBV5-3; CDR3 protein: CARSHHPAGPSYNEQFF
D gene: .; V gene: TRBV9; CDR3 protein: CASSVGRATDTQYF
D gene: TRBD2; V gene: TRBV25-1; CDR3 protein: CASSELAANTGELFF
D gene: .; V gene: TRBV7-3; CDR3 protein: CASSLWNQPQHF
D gene: .; V gene: TRBV9; CDR3 protein: CASSDARAEKLFF
D gene: .; V gene: TRBV7-9; CDR3 protein: CASSHWGAGIDNSPLHF
D gene: .; V gene: TRBV6-1; CDR3 protein: CASSEETGRPNTEAFF
D gene: .; V gene: TRBV4-1; CDR3 protein: CASSPPRDGSTDTQYF
D gene: .; V gene: TRBV19; CDR3 protein: CASSTPGLTDTQYF
D gene: .; V gene: TRBV18; CDR3 protein: CASSPRGDITGELFF
D gene: .; V gene: TRBV7-3; CDR3 protein: CASSLTGRRDQETQYF
D gene: TRBD1; V gene: TRBV7-2; CDR3 protein: CASSSPDRGQNIQYF
D gene: .; V gene: TRBV6-1; CDR3 protein: CASTRSGGPNEQFF
D gene: TRBD2; V gene: TRBV12-5; CDR3 protein: CASTGTSGGGLGTDTQYF
D gene: TRBD2; V gene: TRBV9; CDR3 protein: CASSGLAGPYEQYF
D gene: TRBD2; V gene: TRBV4-2; CDR3 protein: CASSQETSGSYEQYF
D gene: .; V gene: TRBV27; CDR3 protein: CASRPRLVGVNEQFF
D gene: .; V gene: TRBV11-2; CDR3 protein: CASSLGGSPTDTQYF
D gene: .; V gene: TRBV10-1; CDR3 protein: CASSEGVVSYEQYF
D gene: TRBD1; V gene: TRBV7-3; CDR3 protein: CASSLTGAGTGELFF
D gene: .; V gene: TRBV19; CDR3 protein: CASSIGGFDGYTF
D gene: .; V gene: TRBV6-4; CDR3 protein: CASSARGGDNSPLHF
D gene: TRBD2; V gene: TRBV4-3; CDR3 protein: CASSLGLADRTDTQYF
D gene: .; V gene: TRBV19; CDR3 protein: CASSMSRGGNEKLFF
D gene: .; V gene: TRBV2; CDR3 protein: CASSRAAYEQYF
D gene: .; V gene: TRBV4-1; CDR3 protein: CASSLRPQNTEAFF